The present T cell receptor beta chain was sequenced within a study of CD8+ T cells in alopecia areata. Overall study findings and caveats: Normal scalp had lower clonality than lesional scalp, with alopecia totalis/universalis lesions showing this most strongly.

The CDR3 runs 14 residues. CDR1 and CDR2 (germline): GTSNPN, SVGIG (reference sequence). The V gene lost 0 bases and the J gene lost 2 bases, with 11 bases spanning the gap. In alopecia areata patients, both lesional scalp punch biopsies and peripheral blood were collected. Turning to this clone: Its matching antigen is unknown.

Reverse transcription of extracted RNA yielded cDNA, which provided the sequencing template. Data came from immunoSEQ multiplex PCR; TCRdb stores just in-frame clones and leaves some out. Counted here are 130,000 or so clones, about 50% occurring once; the ten biggest clones make up 10% to 13%. The TCR sequence derives from a human donor with alopecia areata. Sequenced material: NKG2D-low CD8+ T cells sorted from blood. J is TRBJ2-7 and V is TRBV30; D is undetermined. CDR3: CAWSVGGYPYEQYF. CDR3 nucleotides: TGTGCCTGGAGTGTAGGCGGATACCCCTACGAGCAGTACTTC.